These T cell receptor beta chains were read from a single sample in a study of cytomegalovirus exposure and HLA in healthy donors. Measured with immunoSEQ multiplex PCR; TCRdb has only the in-frame clones, and not every one. The sample includes about 190,000 clones, roughly nine tenths of them seen just once. Sequenced input: PBMCs. These receptors all stem from a boy aged 2 to 9 in good health and CMV-seronegative. CDR3s include the opening cysteine and the closing phenylalanine or tryptophan. D genes are given only for firm matches. Size is stated for part of the rows, as once, few or many counts, or as a class when the clone is expanded.

TRBV11-2	-	-	TRBJ2-5	CASSLLGSQGETQYF	TGTGCCAGCAGCCTCCTCGGCAGTCAGGGGGAGACCCAGTACTTC
TRBV7-9	once	TRBD1	TRBJ2-2	CASSFPPDREATGELFF	TGTGCCAGCAGCTTCCCCCCCGACAGGGAAGCAACCGGGGAGCTGTTTTTT
TRBV18	-	-	TRBJ1-1	CASSPQLAVTEAFF	TGTGCCAGCTCACCCCAATTGGCTGTTACTGAAGCTTTCTTT
TRBV2	-	TRBD1	TRBJ1-1	CASSERTGGNFATFF	TGTGCCAGCAGTGAAAGGACAGGGGGTAATTTTGCAACTTTCTTT
TRBV7-2	-	-	TRBJ1-5	CASSLARGGNQPQHF	TGTGCCAGCAGCTTAGCGCGGGGTGGCAATCAGCCCCAGCATTTT
TRBV30	-	TRBD1	TRBJ1-1	CAWSEGTGGSEAFF	TGTGCCTGGAGTGAAGGGACAGGGGGGTCTGAAGCTTTCTTT
TRBV4-1	-	-	TRBJ1-5	CASSQVGQRNQPQHF	TGCGCCAGCAGCCAAGTCGGACAGCGCAATCAGCCCCAGCATTTT
TRBV15	-	TRBD1	TRBJ1-5	CATSRDRGQQPQHF	TGTGCCACCAGCAGAGATAGGGGGCAACAGCCCCAGCATTTT
TRBV15	-	-	TRBJ1-1	CATSRDRVVVAEAFF	TGTGCCACCAGCAGAGATCGGGTCGTGGTCGCTGAAGCTTTCTTT
TRBV11-1	-	-	TRBJ1-4	CASSLDLNEKLFF	TGTGCCAGCAGCTTAGATCTGAATGAAAAACTGTTTTTT
TRBV6-1	-	TRBD1	TRBJ1-1	CASGRQGGTEAFF	TGTGCCAGCGGACGACAGGGGGGGACTGAAGCTTTCTTT
TRBV7-2	-	TRBD1	TRBJ1-5	CASSLGVGTGDQPQHF	TGTGCCAGCAGCTTAGGGGTCGGGACAGGGGACCAGCCCCAGCATTTT
TRBV7-2	-	TRBD2	TRBJ2-7	CASRPGGTYEQYF	TGTGCCAGCAGACCGGGGGGGACCTACGAGCAGTACTTC
TRBV28	-	-	TRBJ1-1	CASSLGVGGLMNTEAFF	TGTGCCAGCAGTTTGGGTGTGGGGGGGCTCATGAACACTGAAGCTTTCTTT
TRBV5-1	-	-	TRBJ2-3	CASSLAGFKDTQYF	TGCGCCAGCAGCTTGGCAGGGTTTAAAGATACGCAGTATTTT
TRBV4-1	-	TRBD1	TRBJ2-2	CASSQDSQGANTGELFF	TGCGCCAGCAGCCAAGATTCACAGGGGGCAAACACCGGGGAGCTGTTTTTT
TRBV5-6	few	TRBD2	TRBJ2-7	CASSFASGGGEYF	TGTGCCAGCAGCTTTGCAAGTGGCGGGGGGGAGTACTTC
TRBV7-2	-	TRBD1	TRBJ1-2	CASSLKGARSFGYTF	TGTGCCAGCAGCTTAAAGGGGGCGCGATCTTTTGGCTACACCTTC
TRBV19	once	-	TRBJ2-3	CASSIRGTQYF	TGTGCCAGTAGTATACGGGGGACGCAGTATTTT
TRBV29-1	-	-	TRBJ2-5	CSVDGTGAETQYF	TGCAGCGTTGACGGGACGGGAGCAGAGACCCAGTACTTC
TRBV25-1	-	-	TRBJ1-1	CASRRVLRGARTEAFF	TGTGCCAGCAGACGGGTTTTACGGGGGGCGCGTACTGAAGCTTTCTTT
TRBV30	-	-	TRBJ2-2	CAWTRENTGELFF	TGTGCCTGGACTAGAGAGAACACCGGGGAGCTGTTTTTT
TRBV27	-	TRBD2	TRBJ2-2	CASSLFSSGNTGELFF	TGTGCCAGCAGTTTATTCTCTAGCGGGAACACCGGGGAGCTGTTTTTT
TRBV28	-	-	TRBJ2-2	CASSLVGHDTGELFF	TGTGCCAGCAGTTTGGTGGGACACGACACCGGGGAGCTGTTTTTT
TRBV27	-	-	TRBJ1-6	CASSPQGSWQSNSPLHF	TGTGCCAGCAGTCCCCAGGGTAGTTGGCAGAGTAATTCACCCCTCCACTTT
TRBV9	once	-	TRBJ1-1	CASSATRGAVVTEAFF	TGTGCCAGCAGCGCCACTCGGGGGGCTGTAGTCACTGAAGCTTTCTTT
TRBV28	once	TRBD1	TRBJ1-2	CASSSEEPGGGHYGYTF	TGTGCCAGCAGCTCAGAAGAACCAGGGGGCGGGCACTATGGCTACACCTTC
TRBV5-1	-	TRBD1	TRBJ2-3	CASSLLTGNTDTQYF	TGCGCCAGCAGCTTGTTGACAGGGAACACAGATACGCAGTATTTT
TRBV11-2	-	-	TRBJ2-7	CASSLGNEQYF	TGTGCCAGCAGCTTAGGTAACGAGCAGTACTTC
TRBV27	-	TRBD1	TRBJ2-7	CASSRRDSSYEQYF	TGTGCCAGCAGCCGACGGGACAGCTCCTACGAGCAGTACTTC
TRBV28	-	-	TRBJ2-5	CASSHDGGEETQYF	TGTGCCAGCTCCCATGACGGGGGTGAAGAGACCCAGTACTTC
TRBV6-1	-	-	TRBJ1-1	CASSEAPGLNTEAFF	TGTGCCAGCAGTGAAGCCCCGGGACTTAACACTGAAGCTTTCTTT
TRBV19	-	TRBD2	TRBJ2-1	CASSIWTSDPNVYNEQFF	TGTGCCAGTAGTATTTGGACTAGCGATCCCAATGTGTACAATGAGCAGTTCTTC
TRBV5-8	-	TRBD1	TRBJ2-7	CASSSRDSSYEQYF	TGTGCCAGCAGCTCAAGGGACAGCTCCTACGAGCAGTACTTC
TRBV4-1	once	-	TRBJ1-4	CASSLRPGHDEKLFF	TGCGCCAGCAGCCTAAGACCGGGACACGATGAAAAACTGTTTTTT
TRBV6-7	once	TRBD2	TRBJ2-1	CASSYSKWSGSGLGNEQFF	TGTGCCAGCAGTTACTCGAAATGGAGCGGGAGTGGCCTAGGCAATGAGCAGTTCTTC
TRBV5-8	-	TRBD1	TRBJ1-4	CASSVDRGLNEKLFF	TGTGCCAGCAGCGTTGACAGGGGGCTTAATGAAAAACTGTTTTTT
TRBV9	-	-	TRBJ1-2	CASSVAARPSNYGYTF	TGCGCCAGCAGCGTAGCTGCGAGGCCCTCTAACTATGGCTACACCTTC
TRBV9	-	TRBD2	TRBJ2-5	CASSVESRGGIQETQYF	TGTGCCAGCAGCGTAGAAAGTCGGGGGGGCATCCAAGAGACCCAGTACTTC
TRBV29-1	-	TRBD2	TRBJ2-2	CSALAGGNTGELFF	TGCAGCGCACTAGCGGGAGGGAACACCGGGGAGCTGTTTTTT
TRBV28	-	-	TRBJ2-3	CASRTTTGQITDTQYF	TGTGCCAGCAGGACAACCACAGGGCAAATCACAGATACGCAGTATTTT
TRBV7-9	-	-	TRBJ2-3	CASSSTRADVDTQYF	TGTGCCAGCAGCTCCACTAGAGCGGACGTAGATACGCAGTATTTT
TRBV5-1	-	-	TRBJ1-1	CASQKTGNTEAFF	TGCGCCTCCCAAAAGACAGGGAACACTGAAGCTTTCTTT
TRBV19	-	TRBD1	TRBJ1-1	CASIKTGGEAFF	TGTGCCAGTATCAAGACAGGGGGAGAAGCTTTCTTT
TRBV28	-	TRBD1	TRBJ2-7	CASSLQRGPNYEQYF	TGTGCCAGCAGCCTTCAAAGGGGGCCAAACTACGAGCAGTACTTC
TRBV7-2	-	TRBD2	TRBJ2-1	CASSLAWGEGQFF	TGTGCCAGCAGCTTAGCCTGGGGGGAGGGGCAGTTCTTC
TRBV5-6	once	TRBD1	TRBJ2-7	CASSNGQAYEQYF	TGTGCCAGCAGCAATGGACAGGCCTACGAGCAGTACTTC
TRBV6-6	-	-	TRBJ1-5	CASSYQESNQPQHF	TGTGCCAGCAGTTACCAGGAAAGCAATCAGCCCCAGCATTTT
TRBV5-1	-	TRBD2	TRBJ2-3	CASSNEKGGGLTDTQYF	TGCGCCAGCAGCAACGAGAAAGGCGGGGGGCTCACAGATACGCAGTATTTT
TRBV9	-	-	TRBJ2-5	CASSVGGIQETQYF	TGTGCCAGCAGCGTCGGGGGAATACAAGAGACCCAGTACTTC
TRBV5-1	-	-	TRBJ2-3	CASSPVQGHRLADTQYF	TGCGCCAGCAGCCCCGTACAGGGCCATCGATTGGCAGATACGCAGTATTTT
TRBV4-1	-	TRBD1	TRBJ1-2	CASSPLTGNYGYTF	TGCGCCAGCAGCCCCCTGACAGGGAACTATGGCTACACCTTC
TRBV15	-	-	TRBJ1-2	CATSSRPNCGYTF	TGTGCCACCAGCAGTCGTCCTAACTGTGGCTACACCTTC
TRBV7-2	-	-	TRBJ1-5	CASSPRFDRLTNQPQHF	TGTGCCAGCAGCCCACGCTTCGACAGGTTAACTAATCAGCCCCAGCATTTT
TRBV6-1	-	TRBD2	TRBJ2-7	CASSEGGEGSYEQYF	TGTGCCAGCAGTGAAGGGGGGGAGGGGAGCTACGAGCAGTACTTC
TRBV4-1	-	-	TRBJ1-1	CASSQDTGEAFF	TGCGCCAGCAGCCAAGATACAGGAGAAGCTTTCTTT
TRBV5-1	-	-	TRBJ1-1	CASSLDRGTEAFF	TGCGCCAGCAGCTTGGACCGCGGCACTGAAGCTTTCTTT
TRBV9	few	TRBD1	TRBJ2-6	CASSVVGPGQSSGANVLTF	TGTGCCAGCAGCGTTGTCGGACCGGGACAGAGCTCTGGGGCCAACGTCCTGACTTTC
TRBV7-3	-	-	TRBJ2-2	CASSLSGIYTGELFF	TGTGCCAGCAGCTTAAGCGGGATATACACCGGGGAGCTGTTTTTT